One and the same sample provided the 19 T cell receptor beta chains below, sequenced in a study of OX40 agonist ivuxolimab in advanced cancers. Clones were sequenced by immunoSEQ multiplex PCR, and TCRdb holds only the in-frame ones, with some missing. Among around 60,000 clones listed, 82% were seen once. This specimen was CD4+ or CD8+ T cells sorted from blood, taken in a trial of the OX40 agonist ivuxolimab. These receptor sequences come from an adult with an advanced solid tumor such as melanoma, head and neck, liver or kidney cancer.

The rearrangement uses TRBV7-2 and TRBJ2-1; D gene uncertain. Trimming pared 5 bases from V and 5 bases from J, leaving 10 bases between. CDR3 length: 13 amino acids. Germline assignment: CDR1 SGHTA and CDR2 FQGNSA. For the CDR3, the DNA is TGTGCCAGCAGCGTTGGACGCGACAATGAGCAGTTCTTC. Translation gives CASSVGRDNEQFF.

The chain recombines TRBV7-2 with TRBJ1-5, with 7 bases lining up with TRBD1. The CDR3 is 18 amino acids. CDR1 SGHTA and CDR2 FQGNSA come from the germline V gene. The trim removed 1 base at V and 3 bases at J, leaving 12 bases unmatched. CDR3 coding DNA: TGTGCCAGCAGCTTAGGGGGACCCCGACAGGGCCTCAATCAGCCCCAGCATTTT. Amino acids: CASSLGGPRQGLNQPQHF.

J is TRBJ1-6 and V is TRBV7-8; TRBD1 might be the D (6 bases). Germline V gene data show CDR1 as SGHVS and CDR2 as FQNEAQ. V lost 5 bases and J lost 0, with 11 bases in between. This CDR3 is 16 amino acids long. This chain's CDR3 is CASSPRTVSYNSPLHF. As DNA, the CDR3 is TGTGCCAGCAGCCCGAGGACAGTCTCCTATAATTCACCCCTCCACTTT.

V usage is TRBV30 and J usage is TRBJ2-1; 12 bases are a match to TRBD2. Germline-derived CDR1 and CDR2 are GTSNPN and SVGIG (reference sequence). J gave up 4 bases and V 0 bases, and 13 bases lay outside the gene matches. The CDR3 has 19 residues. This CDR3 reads CAWSVKTSGRYPLYNEQFF. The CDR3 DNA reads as TGTGCCTGGAGTGTAAAGACTAGCGGGAGATACCCCCTTTACAATGAGCAGTTCTTC.

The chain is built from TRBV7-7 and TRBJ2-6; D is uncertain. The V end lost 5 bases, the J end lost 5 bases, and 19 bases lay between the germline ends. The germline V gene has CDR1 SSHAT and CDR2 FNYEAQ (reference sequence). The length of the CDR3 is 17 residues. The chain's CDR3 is CASSHVLPQSRANVLTF. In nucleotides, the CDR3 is TGTGCCAGCAGCCACGTTCTGCCACAAAGTCGGGCCAACGTCCTGACTTTC.

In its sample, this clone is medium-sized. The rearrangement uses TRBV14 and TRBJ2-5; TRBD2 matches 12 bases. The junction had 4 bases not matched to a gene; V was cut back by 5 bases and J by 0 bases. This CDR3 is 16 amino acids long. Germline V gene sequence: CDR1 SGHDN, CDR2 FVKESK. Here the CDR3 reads CASSNGLAGNQETQYF. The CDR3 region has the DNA TGTGCCAGCAGCAATGGACTAGCGGGGAACCAAGAGACCCAGTACTTC.

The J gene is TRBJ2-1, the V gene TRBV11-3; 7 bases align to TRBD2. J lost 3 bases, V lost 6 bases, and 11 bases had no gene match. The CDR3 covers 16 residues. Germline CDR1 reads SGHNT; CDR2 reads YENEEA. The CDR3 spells CASRPRGRGFYNEQFF. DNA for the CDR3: TGTGCCAGCAGACCCCGGGGGAGGGGCTTCTACAATGAGCAGTTCTTC.

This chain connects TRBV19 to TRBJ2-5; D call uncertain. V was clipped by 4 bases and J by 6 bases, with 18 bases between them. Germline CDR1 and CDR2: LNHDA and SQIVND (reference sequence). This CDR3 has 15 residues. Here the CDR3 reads CASSTDGRLLQTQYF. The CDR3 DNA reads TGTGCCAGTAGTACGGACGGCCGTCTCTTACAGACCCAGTACTTC.

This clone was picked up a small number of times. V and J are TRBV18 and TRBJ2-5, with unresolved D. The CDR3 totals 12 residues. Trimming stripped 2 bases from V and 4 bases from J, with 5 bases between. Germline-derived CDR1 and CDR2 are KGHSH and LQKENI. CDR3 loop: CASSPNIETQYF. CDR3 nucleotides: TGTGCCAGCTCACCAAATATAGAGACCCAGTACTTC. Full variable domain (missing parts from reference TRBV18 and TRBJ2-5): NAGVMQNPRHLVRRRGQEARLRCSPMKGHSHVYWYRQLPEEGLKFMVYLQKENIIDESGMPKERFSAEFPKEGPSILRIQQVVRGDSAAYFCASSPNIETQYFGPGTRLLVL.

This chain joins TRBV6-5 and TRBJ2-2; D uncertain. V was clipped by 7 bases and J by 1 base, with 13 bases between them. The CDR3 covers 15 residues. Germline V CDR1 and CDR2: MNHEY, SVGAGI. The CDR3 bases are TGTGCCAGCACCTACCTCTATGTGAACACCGGGGAGCTGTTTTTT. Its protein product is CASTYLYVNTGELFF.

Here the CDR3 reads CASSSVARREQYF. The CDR3 nucleotides are TGTGCCAGCAGTTCCGTGGCCCGACGGGAGCAGTACTTC. The V call is TRBV27, the J call TRBJ2-7; D is undetermined. Germline CDR1 reads MNHEY; CDR2 reads SMNVEV (reference sequence). V lost 4 bases and J lost 7, with 14 bases in between. This CDR3 has 13 amino acids.

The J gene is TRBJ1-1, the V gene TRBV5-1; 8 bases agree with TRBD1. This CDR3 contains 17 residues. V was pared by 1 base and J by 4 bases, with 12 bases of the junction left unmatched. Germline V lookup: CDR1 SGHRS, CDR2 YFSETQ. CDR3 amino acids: CASSLQGAFGAGTEAFF. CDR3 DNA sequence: TGCGCCAGCAGCTTGCAGGGGGCGTTTGGGGCGGGCACTGAAGCTTTCTTT.

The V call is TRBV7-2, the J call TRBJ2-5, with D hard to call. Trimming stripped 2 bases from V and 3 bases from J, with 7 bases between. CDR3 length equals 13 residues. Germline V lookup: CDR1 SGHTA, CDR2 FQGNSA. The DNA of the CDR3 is TGTGCCAGCAGCTTAAAAGCAGAAGAGACCCAGTACTTC. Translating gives CASSLKAEETQYF.

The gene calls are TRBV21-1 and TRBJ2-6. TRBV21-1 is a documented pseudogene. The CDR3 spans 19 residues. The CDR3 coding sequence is TGTGCCAGCAGCAATCTCGCCACCCCAACGTACTCTGGGGCCAACGTCCTGACTTTC. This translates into CASSNLATPTYSGANVLTF.

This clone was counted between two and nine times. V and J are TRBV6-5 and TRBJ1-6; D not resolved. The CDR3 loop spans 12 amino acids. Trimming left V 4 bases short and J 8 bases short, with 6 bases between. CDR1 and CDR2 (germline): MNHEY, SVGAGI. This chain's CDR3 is CASSSTYSPLHF. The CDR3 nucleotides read TGTGCCAGCAGTTCCACGTATTCACCCCTCCACTTT.

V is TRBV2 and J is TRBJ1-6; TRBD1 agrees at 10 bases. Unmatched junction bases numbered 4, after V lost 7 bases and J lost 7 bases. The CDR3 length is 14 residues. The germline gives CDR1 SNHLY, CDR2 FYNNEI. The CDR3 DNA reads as TGTGCCAGCAAAGACAGGGGGCTGAATTCACCCCTCCACTTT. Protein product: CASKDRGLNSPLHF.

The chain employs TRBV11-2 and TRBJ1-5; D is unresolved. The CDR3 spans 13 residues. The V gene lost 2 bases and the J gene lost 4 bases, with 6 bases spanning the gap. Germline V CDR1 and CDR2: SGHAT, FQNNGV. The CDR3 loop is CASSLTENQPQHF. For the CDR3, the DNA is TGTGCCAGCAGCTTAACAGAGAATCAGCCCCAGCATTTT.

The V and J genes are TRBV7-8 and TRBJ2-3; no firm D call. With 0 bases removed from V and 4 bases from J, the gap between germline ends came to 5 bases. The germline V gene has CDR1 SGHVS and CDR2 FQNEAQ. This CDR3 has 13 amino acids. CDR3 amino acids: CASSLASPDTQYF. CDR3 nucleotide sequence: TGTGCCAGCAGCTTAGCGTCCCCAGATACGCAGTATTTT.

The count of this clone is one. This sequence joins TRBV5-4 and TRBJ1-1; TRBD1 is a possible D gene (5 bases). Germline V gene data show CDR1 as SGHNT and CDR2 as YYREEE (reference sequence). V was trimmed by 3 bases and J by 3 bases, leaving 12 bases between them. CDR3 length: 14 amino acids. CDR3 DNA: TGTGCCAGCAGCTGGCGGGGAGGGGACACTGAAGCTTTCTTT. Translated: CASSWRGGDTEAFF.